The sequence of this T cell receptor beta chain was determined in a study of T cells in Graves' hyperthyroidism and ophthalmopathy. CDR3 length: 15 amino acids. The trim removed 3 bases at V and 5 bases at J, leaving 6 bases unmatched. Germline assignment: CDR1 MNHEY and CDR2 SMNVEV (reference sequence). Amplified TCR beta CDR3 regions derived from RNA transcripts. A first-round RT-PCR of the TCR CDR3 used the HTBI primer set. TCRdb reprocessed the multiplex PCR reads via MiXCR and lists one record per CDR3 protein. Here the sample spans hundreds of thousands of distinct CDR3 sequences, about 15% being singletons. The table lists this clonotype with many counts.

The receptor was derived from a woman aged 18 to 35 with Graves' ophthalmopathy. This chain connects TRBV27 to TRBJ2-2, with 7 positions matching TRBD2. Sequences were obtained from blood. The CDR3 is CASSLGGVWTGELFF. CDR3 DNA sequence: TGTGCCAGCAGTTTGGGGGGGGTTTGGACCGGGGAGCTGTTTTTT.